The rows below give T cell receptor beta chains drawn from one sample of a study of blood T cells in healthy people across ages. MiXCR was run by TCRdb on the 5' RACE reads, yielding one entry per CDR3 protein. Of some 1.5 million distinct CDR3 sequences listed, over 25% are singletons. Material for sequencing was blood. These TCRs come from a woman aged 25-40 years in good health. The CDR3 runs from the conserved cysteine through the conserved F or W. The order of the fields is clone size, V gene, CDR3 protein. Only some rows state a clone size, as once, few, many or a class for expanded clones.

>few|TRBV7-9
CASSLVVAGAGTDTQYF
>many|TRBV12-3/TRBV12-4
CASSNTLARNEQFF
>-|TRBV3-1
CASSSGAGGAGETQYF
>-|TRBV30
CAWRKQGAGYEQYF
>many|TRBV4-1
CASSQPLLRGGRNEQFF
>-|TRBV27
CAGSFRLGGETQYF
>-|TRBV6-2/TRBV6-3
CASHLASQGGKYNEQFF
>few|TRBV5-1
CASKRGSGSSYNEQFF
>-|TRBV7-2
CASSSQGLVGTEAFF
>-|TRBV10-2
CASARQMNTEAFF
>few|TRBV5-4
CASSRAGRGGYTF
>-|TRBV20-1
CNASPGQLYGYTF
>few|TRBV11-2
CASSALRGTFNEQFF
>once|TRBV20-1
CSATAGQIYSNQPQHF
>-|TRBV2
CASSGSGDTDTQYF
>once|TRBV28
CASRSAEDTQYF
>many|TRBV5-1
CASRQGYNEQFF
>many|TRBV7-3
CASSPSGAGGYTF
>many|TRBV29-1
CSLVGWTFNEQFF
>few|TRBV5-1
CASRTSDPDTQYF
>-|TRBV2
CASSPYSLNEQFF
>-|TRBV28
CASSYWGPQETQFF
>many|TRBV5-5
CASSSPQGLGGTDTQYF
>-|TRBV20-1
CSARDQTATASYEQYF
>many|TRBV9
CASSEQGTVQYF
>-|TRBV5-1
CASSLGQWGVDEQYF
>many|TRBV5-5
CASSSLPYNEQFF
>-|TRBV7-9
CASSLAGTVYNEQYF
>few|TRBV3-1
CASNQGLALYNEQFF
>-|TRBV20-1
CSARAPRHYYEQYF
>-|TRBV5-1
CASSFERGLGTGELFF
>few|TRBV6-1
CASPNSGNQPQHF
>-|TRBV12-3/TRBV12-4
CASSLSTVLLEQYF
>-|TRBV28
CASTSLNNEQFF
>-|TRBV20-1
CSAREFSEQFF
>-|TRBV5-1
CASRQTGENTEAFF
>-|TRBV2
CASSDSSEHEQFF
>-|TRBV4-3
CASSQVLRTGELFF
>many|TRBV4-2
CASSQVPFGGPQDEQYF
>-|TRBV7-9
CASSQDSGAYEQYF
>few|TRBV7-9
CASREAGGRGEQFF
>-|TRBV28
CASSSFGSNYGYTF